The sequence of this T cell receptor (beta chain) was determined in a study of T cell clonotyping in hematopoietic cell transplantation (dated by TCRdb to about 2021). About the investigation overall: A total of 110 to 150 blood samples were collected in the study from approximately 34 consecutive transplant recipients and their related donors. Patients were recruited between 2015 and January 2017 and followed until late 2020 or death.

General study outcomes and caveats: After transplant, TCR diversity in recipients dropped, and pathologically expanded clonotypes increased progressively from day 30 to day 180. Overlap with donor repertoires was found for only a small fraction of recipient repertoires, with over 97% found to appear de novo at the given depth. Broader posttransplant TCR repertoire diversity was predicted by donor and pretransplant recipient Inverse Simpson Index values. The sample size was limited and the cells went unsorted, which meant the CD4 and CD8 repertoire contributions could not be told apart.

The sample's time point label, in plain terms: 100 days after allo-HCT. Recipient blood was collected about 28 days before transplant and at days 30, 100 and 180 after transplant. Nuclei Lysis Solution was used to extract genomic DNA from fresh or cryopreserved unfractionated peripheral blood mononuclear cells. The table lists this clone with a count of one. The antigen it binds to is not known. No base-level quality is on record; no much larger clone is a single base apart. The immunoSEQ assay, a bias-controlled multiplex PCR with V- and J-specific primers, was used to amplify TCR beta CDR3 regions from genomic DNA. A second PCR step added a proprietary barcode and Illumina adapter sequences to the CDR3 amplicons. CDR3 libraries were sequenced on an Illumina MiSeq instrument. Per the authors' processing: immunoSEQ Analyzer 3.0 was used for export and quality control, with R Bioconductor and Immunarch used for downstream analyses. Only productive rearrangements in the normalized downsampled data set went into calculating the repertoire metrics. In the normalized cohort, a clonotype counted as pathologically expanded if the clonotype was larger than 5 templates. The Inverse Simpson Index served as the measure of repertoire diversity. CMV-specificity analyses were carried out on the non-normalized data set to capture all clonotypes. TCRdb mirrors the immuneACCESS table, restricted to in-frame sequences. Some clones are absent from its copies; in checked studies, under half trace to an unresolved V gene, and the reason for the others is unknown. V, J and clone size were drawn from that table, and D and trimming were deduced from the DNA. For this sample the table gives 13,000 or so clones, of which over 85% were detected only once. The leading ten clones occupy 7.8% of the sample.

Based on the germline V gene, the CDR1 and CDR2 sequences are ENHRY and SYGVKD. For this chain, trimming is 0 bases at the V end and 9 bases at the J end, and the number of junction bases without a gene match is 10. From the cysteine up to the phenylalanine, the CDR3 has a length of 17 residues. Of all the DNA, just the CDR3 is kept, 51 bases in frame from base 1. This sample comprised PBMCs, obtained 100 days after allogeneic stem cell transplant. This receptor chain uses TRBV10-3 and TRBJ2-1, with 11 bases matching TRBD2. The TCR comes from a female patient aged 50 to 65 who had an allogeneic stem cell transplant from an unrelated donor, so the T cells may come from the graft donor. Some clones in this sample may be carry-over from other donors' samples. The nucleotide sequence reads as follows: TGTGCCATCAGTGAGTCTGCCGGGACTAGCGGTATTGGTGAGCAGTTCTTC. Its protein is CAISESAGTSGIGEQFF.